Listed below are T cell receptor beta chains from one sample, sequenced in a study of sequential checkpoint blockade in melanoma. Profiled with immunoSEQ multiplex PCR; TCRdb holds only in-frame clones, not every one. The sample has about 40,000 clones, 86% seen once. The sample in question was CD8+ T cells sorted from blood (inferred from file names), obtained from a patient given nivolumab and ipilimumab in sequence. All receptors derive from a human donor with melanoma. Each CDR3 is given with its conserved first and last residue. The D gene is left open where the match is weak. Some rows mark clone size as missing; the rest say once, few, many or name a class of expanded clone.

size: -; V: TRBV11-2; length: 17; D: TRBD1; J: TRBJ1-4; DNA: TGTGCCAGCAGCTTAGAACCCGACAGGGCAACTAATGAAAAACTGTTTTTT; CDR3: CASSLEPDRATNEKLFF
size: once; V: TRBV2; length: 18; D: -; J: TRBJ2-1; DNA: TGTGCCAGCATATTGGCAGGGTCTGGCCGCCCCCTGCAAAATGAGCAGTTCTTC; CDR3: CASILAGSGRPLQNEQFF
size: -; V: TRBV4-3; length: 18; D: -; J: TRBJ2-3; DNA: TGCGCCAGCAGCCAAGATAGTATGACAGCCGCTAGCACAGATACGCAGTATTTT; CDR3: CASSQDSMTAASTDTQYF
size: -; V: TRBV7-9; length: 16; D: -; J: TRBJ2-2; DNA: TGTGCCAGCAGACCGACCACCTACAGGGACACCGGGGAGCTGTTTTTT; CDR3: CASRPTTYRDTGELFF
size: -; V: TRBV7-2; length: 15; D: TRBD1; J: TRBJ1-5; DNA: TGTGCCAGCAGCGAAGGGACAGTTAGCAATCAGCCCCAGCATTTT; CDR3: CASSEGTVSNQPQHF
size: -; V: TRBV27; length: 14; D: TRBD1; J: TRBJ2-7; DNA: TGTGCCAGCAGCCCACCCACCACTCCGACAGGGAAGTACTTC; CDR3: CASSPPTTPTGKYF
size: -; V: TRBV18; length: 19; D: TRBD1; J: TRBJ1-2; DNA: TGTGCCAGCTCACCAGATCTCGGGACAGGACCGATCACTAACTATGGCTACACCTTC; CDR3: CASSPDLGTGPITNYGYTF
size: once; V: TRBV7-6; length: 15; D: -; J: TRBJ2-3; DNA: TGTGCCAGCAGCCCCGGGACATCCCGCCAGGATACGCAGTATTTT; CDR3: CASSPGTSRQDTQYF
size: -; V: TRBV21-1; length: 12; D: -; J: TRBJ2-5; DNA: TGTGCCAGCAGCAAACTACAAGAGACCCAGTACTTC; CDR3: CASSKLQETQYF
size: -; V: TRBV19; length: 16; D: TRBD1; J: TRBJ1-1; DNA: TGTGCCAGTAGTCCTGGGACAGGGCGAGTTGGCACTGAAGCTTTCTTT; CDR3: CASSPGTGRVGTEAFF
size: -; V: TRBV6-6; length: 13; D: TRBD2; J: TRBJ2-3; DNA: TGTGCCAGTTGTTTCGGGGGGTTAGATACGCAGTATTTT; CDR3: CASCFGGLDTQYF
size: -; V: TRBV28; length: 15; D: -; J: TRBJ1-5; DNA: TGTGCCAGCATCAAACAGGTATATAGCAATCAGCCCCAGCATTTT; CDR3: CASIKQVYSNQPQHF
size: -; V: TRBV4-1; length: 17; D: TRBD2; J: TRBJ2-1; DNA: TGCGCCAGCAGCCAAGTGGGTACCGGGACTAGCTTCAATGAGCAGTTCTTC; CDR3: CASSQVGTGTSFNEQFF
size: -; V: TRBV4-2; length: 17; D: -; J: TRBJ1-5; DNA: TGTGCCAGCAGCCAAGAGCTCGGGATTTATAGCAATCAGCCCCAGCATTTT; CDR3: CASSQELGIYSNQPQHF
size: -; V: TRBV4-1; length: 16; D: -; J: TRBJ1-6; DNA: TGCGCCAGCAGCCAAATATCGACAATATCAGATTCACCCCTCCACTTT; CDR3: CASSQISTISDSPLHF
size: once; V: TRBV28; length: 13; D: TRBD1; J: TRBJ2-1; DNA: TGTGCCAGCAGTTTAGGCAGGGGGCATGAGCAGTTCTTC; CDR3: CASSLGRGHEQFF
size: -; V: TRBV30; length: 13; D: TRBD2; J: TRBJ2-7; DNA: TGTGCCTTTACTAGCGGGGCAGCTTACGAGCAGTACTTC; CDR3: CAFTSGAAYEQYF
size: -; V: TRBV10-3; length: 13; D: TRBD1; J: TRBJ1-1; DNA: TGTGCCACCGTAGGGGGCGGCGGCACTGAAGCTTTCTTT; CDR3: CATVGGGGTEAFF
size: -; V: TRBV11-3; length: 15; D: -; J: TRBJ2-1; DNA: TGTGCCAGCAGCTCCAGGGTGAGCTCCTACAATGAGCAGTTCTTC; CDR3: CASSSRVSSYNEQFF
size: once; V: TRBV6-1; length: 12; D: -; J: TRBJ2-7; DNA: TGTGCCACTCTGGGGCTCGACTACGAGCAGTACTTC; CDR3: CATLGLDYEQYF
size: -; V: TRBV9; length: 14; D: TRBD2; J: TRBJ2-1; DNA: TGTGCCAGCAGCTTAATAGCGGGAGCGGATGAGCAGTTCTTC; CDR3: CASSLIAGADEQFF
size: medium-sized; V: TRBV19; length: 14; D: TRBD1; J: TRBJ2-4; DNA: TGTGCCAGTAGACCGGGACAGGGAGCGGACATTCAGTACTTC; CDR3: CASRPGQGADIQYF
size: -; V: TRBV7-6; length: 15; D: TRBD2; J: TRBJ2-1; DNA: TGTGCCAGCAGCGCCGGGACTAGCGCCTACAATGAGCAGTTCTTC; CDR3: CASSAGTSAYNEQFF
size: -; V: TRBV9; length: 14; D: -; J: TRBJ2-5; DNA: TGTGCCAGCAGCGCCGGGGACACCCAAGAGACCCAGTACTTC; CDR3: CASSAGDTQETQYF
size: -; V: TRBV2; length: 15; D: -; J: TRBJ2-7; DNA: TGTGCCAGCAGTGAAGCAGAGGAAAGGTACTACGAGCAGTACTTC; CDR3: CASSEAEERYYEQYF
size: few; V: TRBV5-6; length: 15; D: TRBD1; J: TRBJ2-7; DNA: TGTGCCAGCAGCGACCCGGGACAGGGCGACTACGAGCAGTACTTC; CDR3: CASSDPGQGDYEQYF
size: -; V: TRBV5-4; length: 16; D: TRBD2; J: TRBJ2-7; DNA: TGTGCCAGCAGCTTGGGCGCGGGAGTCTCGGGCTACGAGCAGTACTTC; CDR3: CASSLGAGVSGYEQYF
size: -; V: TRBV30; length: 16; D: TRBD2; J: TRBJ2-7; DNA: TGTGCCTGGAGTTGGGGGGGACTAGCGGGAGCTTACGAGCAGTACTTC; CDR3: CAWSWGGLAGAYEQYF
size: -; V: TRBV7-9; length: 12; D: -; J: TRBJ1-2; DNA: TGTGCCAGCAGCTTAGGGGGGGATGGCTACACCTTC; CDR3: CASSLGGDGYTF
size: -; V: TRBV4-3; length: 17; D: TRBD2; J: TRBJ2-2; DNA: TGCGCCAGCAGCGCGACAAGCGCGGGGGATGGGTCCGGGGAGCTGTTTTTT; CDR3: CASSATSAGDGSGELFF
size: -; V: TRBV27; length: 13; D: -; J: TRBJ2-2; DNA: TGTGCCAGCAGTTTGCAGGGTAGCGGGGAGCTGTTTTTT; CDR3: CASSLQGSGELFF
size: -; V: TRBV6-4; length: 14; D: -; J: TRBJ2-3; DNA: TGTGCCAGCAGTGCTCGCGGGAGCACAGATACGCAGTATTTT; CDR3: CASSARGSTDTQYF
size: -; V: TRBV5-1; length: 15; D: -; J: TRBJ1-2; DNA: TGCGCCAGCAGCTTGGACTACCCAGTGGACTATGGCTACACCTTC; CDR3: CASSLDYPVDYGYTF
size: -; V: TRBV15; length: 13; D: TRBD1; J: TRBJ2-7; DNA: TGTGCCACCAGCAGACAAACAGGGGCCGAGCAGTACTTC; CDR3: CATSRQTGAEQYF
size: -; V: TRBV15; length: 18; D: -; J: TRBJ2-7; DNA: TGTGCCACCAGCAGAGATCCCCTAAGCAACAGTCAACTCTACGAGCAGTACTTC; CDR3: CATSRDPLSNSQLYEQYF
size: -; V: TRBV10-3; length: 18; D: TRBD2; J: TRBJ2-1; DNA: TGTGCCATCAGTGAGTCGGGAGCGGGAGGGCCCGTGGGGAATGAGCAGTTCTTC; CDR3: CAISESGAGGPVGNEQFF
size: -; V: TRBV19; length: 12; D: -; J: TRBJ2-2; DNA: TGTGCCATCCGAGGGAACACCGGGGAGCTGTTTTTT; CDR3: CAIRGNTGELFF
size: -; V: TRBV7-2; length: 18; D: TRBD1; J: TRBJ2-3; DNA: TGTGCCAGCAGCCCGAGACAGGGTGGTATTTGGCTAACAGATACGCAGTATTTT; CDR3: CASSPRQGGIWLTDTQYF
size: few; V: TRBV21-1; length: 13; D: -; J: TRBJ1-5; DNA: TGTGCCAGCAGCAAAGACGAGAATCAGCCCCAGCATTTT; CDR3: CASSKDENQPQHF
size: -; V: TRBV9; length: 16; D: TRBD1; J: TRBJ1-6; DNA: TGTGCCAGCAGCGAACAGGGGGGCTCCTATAATTCACCCCTCCACTTT; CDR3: CASSEQGGSYNSPLHF
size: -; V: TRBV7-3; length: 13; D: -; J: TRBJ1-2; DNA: TGTGCCAGCAGAGGACAAAGGGCGTACGGCTACACCTTC; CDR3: CASRGQRAYGYTF
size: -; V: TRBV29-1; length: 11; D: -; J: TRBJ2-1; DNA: TGCAGCGTTGGGAGGAGCAGTGAGCAGTTCTTC; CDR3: CSVGRSSEQFF
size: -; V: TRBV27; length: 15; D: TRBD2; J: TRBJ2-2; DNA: TGTGCCAGCAGTTTTAGCGGGATTTCCACCGGGGAGCTGTTTTTT; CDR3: CASSFSGISTGELFF
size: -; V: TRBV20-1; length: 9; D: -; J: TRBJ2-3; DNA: TGCAGTGCCGAGGGTACGCAGTATTTT; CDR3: CSAEGTQYF
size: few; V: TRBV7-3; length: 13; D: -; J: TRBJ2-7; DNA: TGTGCCAGCAGCTCCGGGATATCCTACGAGCAGTACTTC; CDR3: CASSSGISYEQYF
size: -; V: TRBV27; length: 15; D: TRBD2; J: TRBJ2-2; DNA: TGTGCCAGCAGTTTAGCGGGAGGGCGGACCGGGGAGCTGTTTTTT; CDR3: CASSLAGGRTGELFF
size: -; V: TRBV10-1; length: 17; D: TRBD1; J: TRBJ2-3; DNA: TGCGCCAGCAGTGAGTCGTTGAGGGACAGGGGAACAGATACGCAGTATTTT; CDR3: CASSESLRDRGTDTQYF
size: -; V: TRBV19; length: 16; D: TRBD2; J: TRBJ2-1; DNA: TGTGCCAGTAGTATCACAGCGGGAGGTGTTGGCAATGAGCAGTTCTTC; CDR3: CASSITAGGVGNEQFF
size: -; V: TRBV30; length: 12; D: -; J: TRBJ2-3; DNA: TGTGCCTGGAGTGTACTCGGAGATACGCAGTATTTT; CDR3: CAWSVLGDTQYF
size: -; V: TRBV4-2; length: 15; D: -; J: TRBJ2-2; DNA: TGTGCCAGCAGCCAAGGTCAGACGAACACCGGGGAGCTGTTTTTT; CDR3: CASSQGQTNTGELFF
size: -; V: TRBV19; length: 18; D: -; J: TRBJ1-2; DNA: TGTGCCAGTAGTATTATCCCCCCAAGACAGCTTAATAACTATGGCTACACCTTC; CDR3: CASSIIPPRQLNNYGYTF